This T cell receptor (beta chain) was profiled in a study of cytomegalovirus exposure and HLA in healthy donors. Study-level points and caveats: Later analysis showed most CMV-associated TCR beta chains appearing HLA-restricted.

About this clone itself: The antigen is unknown.

V was clipped by 4 bases and J by 5 bases, with 20 bases between them. The V gene's germline CDR1 is SGHTA and CDR2 FQGNSA. The CDR3 loop spans 16 amino acids. PCR used 60 Vbeta primers and 13 Jbeta primers. The protocol was immunoSEQ multiplex PCR, while the TCRdb copy is restricted to in-frame clones and leaves out a portion. The sample has 200,000 to 250,000 clones, roughly four fifths seen once. This chain uses TRBV7-2 with TRBJ2-5, with TRBD2 as a possible D gene (6 bases). Sequenced: PBMCs. This TCR was sampled from a woman in her 50s in good health and CMV-seropositive. CDR3 amino acids: CASSSWGVGLGETQYF. The CDR3 coding sequence is TGTGCCAGCAGCTCGTGGGGGGTGGGGTTGGGGGAGACCCAGTACTTC.